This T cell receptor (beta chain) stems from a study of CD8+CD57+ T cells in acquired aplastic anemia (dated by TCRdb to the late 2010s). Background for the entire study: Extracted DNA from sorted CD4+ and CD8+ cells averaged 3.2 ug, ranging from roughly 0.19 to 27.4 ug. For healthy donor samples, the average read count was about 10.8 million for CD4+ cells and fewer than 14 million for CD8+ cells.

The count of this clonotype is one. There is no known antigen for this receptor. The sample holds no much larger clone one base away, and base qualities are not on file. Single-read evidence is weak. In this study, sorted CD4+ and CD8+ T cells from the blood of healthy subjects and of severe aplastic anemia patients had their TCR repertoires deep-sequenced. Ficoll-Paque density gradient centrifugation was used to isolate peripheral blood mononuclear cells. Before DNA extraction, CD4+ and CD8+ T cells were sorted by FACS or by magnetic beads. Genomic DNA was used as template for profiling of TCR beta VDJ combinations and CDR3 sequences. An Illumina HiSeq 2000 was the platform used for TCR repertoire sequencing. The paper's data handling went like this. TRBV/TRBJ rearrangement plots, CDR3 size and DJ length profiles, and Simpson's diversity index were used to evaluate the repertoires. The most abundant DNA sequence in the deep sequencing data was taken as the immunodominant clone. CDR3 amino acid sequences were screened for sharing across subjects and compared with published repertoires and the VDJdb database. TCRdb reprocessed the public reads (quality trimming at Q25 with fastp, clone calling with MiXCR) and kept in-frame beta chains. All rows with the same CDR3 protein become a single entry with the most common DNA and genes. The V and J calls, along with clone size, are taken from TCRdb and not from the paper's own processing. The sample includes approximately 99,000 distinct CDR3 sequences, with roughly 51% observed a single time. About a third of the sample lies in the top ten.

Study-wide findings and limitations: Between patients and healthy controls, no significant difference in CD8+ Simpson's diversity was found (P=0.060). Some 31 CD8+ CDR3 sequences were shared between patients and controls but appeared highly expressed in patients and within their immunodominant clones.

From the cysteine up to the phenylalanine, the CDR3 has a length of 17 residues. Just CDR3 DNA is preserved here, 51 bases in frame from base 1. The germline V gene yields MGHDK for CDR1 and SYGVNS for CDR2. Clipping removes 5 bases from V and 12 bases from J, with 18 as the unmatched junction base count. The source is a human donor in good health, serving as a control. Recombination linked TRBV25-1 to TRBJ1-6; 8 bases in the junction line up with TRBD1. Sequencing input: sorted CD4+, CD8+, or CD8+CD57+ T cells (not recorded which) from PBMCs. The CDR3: CASSLASGTGRTLPLHF. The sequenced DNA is TGTGCCAGCAGTTTAGCCTCCGGGACAGGTAGAACCCTACCCCTCCACTTT.